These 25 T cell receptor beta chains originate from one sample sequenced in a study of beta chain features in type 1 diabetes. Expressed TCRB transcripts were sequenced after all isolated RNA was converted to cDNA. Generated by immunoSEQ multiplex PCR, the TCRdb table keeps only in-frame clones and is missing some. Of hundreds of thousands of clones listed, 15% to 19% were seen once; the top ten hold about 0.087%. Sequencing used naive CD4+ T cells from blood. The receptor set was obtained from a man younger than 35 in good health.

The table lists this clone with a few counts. As DNA, the CDR3 is TGTGCCAGCAGGTCGACAGCCTCCTACGAGCAGTACTTC. Amino acids: CASRSTASYEQYF. The V gene is TRBV6-5, the J gene TRBJ2-7; D possibly corresponds to TRBD1 (5 bases). CDR1 is MNHEY, CDR2 SVGAGI, per germline. The CDR3 has 13 residues. V was clipped by 6 bases and J by 0 bases, with 9 bases between them.

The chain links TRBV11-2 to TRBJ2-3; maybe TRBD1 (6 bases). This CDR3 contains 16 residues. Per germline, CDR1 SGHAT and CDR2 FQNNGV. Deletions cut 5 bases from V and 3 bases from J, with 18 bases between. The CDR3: CASSPQGPGFTDTQYF. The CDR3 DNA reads TGTGCCAGCAGCCCCCAGGGGCCGGGGTTTACAGATACGCAGTATTTT.

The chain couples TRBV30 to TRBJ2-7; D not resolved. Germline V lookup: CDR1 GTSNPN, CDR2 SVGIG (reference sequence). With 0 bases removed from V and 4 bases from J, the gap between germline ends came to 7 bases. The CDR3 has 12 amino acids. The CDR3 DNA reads TGTGCCTGGAGTGTACATGGGTACGAGCAGTACTTC. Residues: CAWSVHGYEQYF. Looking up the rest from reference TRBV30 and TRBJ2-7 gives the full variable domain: SQTIHQWPATLVQPVGSPLSLECTVEGTSNPNLYWYRQAAGRGLQLLFYSVGIGQISSEVPQNLSASRPQDRQFILSSKKLLLSDSGFYLCAWSVHGYEQYFGPGTRLTVT.

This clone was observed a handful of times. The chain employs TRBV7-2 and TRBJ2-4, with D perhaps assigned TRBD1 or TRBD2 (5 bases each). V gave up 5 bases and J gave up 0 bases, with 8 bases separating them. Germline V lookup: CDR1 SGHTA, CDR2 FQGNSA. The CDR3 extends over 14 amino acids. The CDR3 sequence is CASSRGVAKNIQYF. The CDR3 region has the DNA TGTGCCAGCAGCCGAGGGGTAGCCAAAAACATTCAGTACTTC.

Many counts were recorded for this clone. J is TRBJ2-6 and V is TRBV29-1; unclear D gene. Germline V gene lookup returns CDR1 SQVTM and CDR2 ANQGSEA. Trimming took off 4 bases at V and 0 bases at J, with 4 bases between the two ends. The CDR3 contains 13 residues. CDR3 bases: TGCAGCGTTGCGGCCTCTGGGGCCAACGTCCTGACTTTC. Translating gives CSVAASGANVLTF.

DNA for the CDR3: TGCGCCAGCAGCCCCACTAGCGGGAGCTACAATGAGCAGTTCTTC. Protein product: CASSPTSGSYNEQFF. The chain has TRBV4-3 and TRBJ2-1; TRBD2 matches at 11 bases. This CDR3 is built from 15 residues. V shed 4 bases and J 3 bases; nucleotides not matched to a gene: 2. CDR1 is LGHNA, CDR2 YSLEER, per germline.

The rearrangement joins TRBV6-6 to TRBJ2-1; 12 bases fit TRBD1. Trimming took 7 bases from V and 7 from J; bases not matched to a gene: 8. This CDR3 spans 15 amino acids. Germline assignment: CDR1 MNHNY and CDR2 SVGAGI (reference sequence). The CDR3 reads CASIQLGQGANEQFF. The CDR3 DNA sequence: TGTGCCAGCATTCAGCTGGGACAGGGGGCGAATGAGCAGTTCTTC.

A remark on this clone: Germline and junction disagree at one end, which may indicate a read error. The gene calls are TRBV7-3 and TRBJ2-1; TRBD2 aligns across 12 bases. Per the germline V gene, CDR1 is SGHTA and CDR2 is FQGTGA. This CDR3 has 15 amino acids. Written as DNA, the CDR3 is TGTGCCAGCAGCATAACTAGCGGGAGGCGGAATGAGCAGTTCTTC. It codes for CASSITSGRRNEQFF.

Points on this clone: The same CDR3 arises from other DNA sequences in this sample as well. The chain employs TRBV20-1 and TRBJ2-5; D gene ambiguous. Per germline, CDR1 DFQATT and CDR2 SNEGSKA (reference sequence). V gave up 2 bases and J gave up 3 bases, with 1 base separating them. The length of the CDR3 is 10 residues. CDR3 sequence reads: CSARKETQYF. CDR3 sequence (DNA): TGCAGTGCTAGAAAAGAGACCCAGTACTTC.

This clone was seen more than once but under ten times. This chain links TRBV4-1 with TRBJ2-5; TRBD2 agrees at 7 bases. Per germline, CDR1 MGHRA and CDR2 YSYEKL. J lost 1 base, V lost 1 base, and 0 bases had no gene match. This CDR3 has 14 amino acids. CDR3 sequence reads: CASSQASGQETQYF. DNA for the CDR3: TGCGCCAGCAGCCAAGCTAGCGGCCAAGAGACCCAGTACTTC.

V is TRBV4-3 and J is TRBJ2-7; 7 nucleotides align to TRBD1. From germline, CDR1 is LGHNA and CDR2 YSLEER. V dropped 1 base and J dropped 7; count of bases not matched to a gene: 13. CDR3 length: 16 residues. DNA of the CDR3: TGCGCCAGCAGCCAAGTTCCGCGACAGGGTTCGATGGAGCAGTACTTC. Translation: CASSQVPRQGSMEQYF.

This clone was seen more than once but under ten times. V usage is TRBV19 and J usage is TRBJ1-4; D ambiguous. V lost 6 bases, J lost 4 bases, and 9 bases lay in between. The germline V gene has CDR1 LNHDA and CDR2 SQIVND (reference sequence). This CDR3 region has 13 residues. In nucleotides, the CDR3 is TGTGCCAGTAGACAGTTCTATAATGAAAAACTGTTTTTT. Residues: CASRQFYNEKLFF. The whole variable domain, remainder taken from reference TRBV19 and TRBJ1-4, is DGGITQSPKYLFRKEGQNVTLSCEQNLNHDAMYWYRQDPGQGLRLIYYSQIVNDFQKGDIAEGYSVSREKKESFPLTVTSAQKNPTAFYLCASRQFYNEKLFFGSGTQLSVL.

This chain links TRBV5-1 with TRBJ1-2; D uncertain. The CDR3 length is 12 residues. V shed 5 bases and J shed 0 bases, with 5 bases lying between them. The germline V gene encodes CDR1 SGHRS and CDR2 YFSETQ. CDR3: CASRRANYGYTF. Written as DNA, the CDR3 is TGCGCCAGCAGACGGGCTAACTATGGCTACACCTTC.

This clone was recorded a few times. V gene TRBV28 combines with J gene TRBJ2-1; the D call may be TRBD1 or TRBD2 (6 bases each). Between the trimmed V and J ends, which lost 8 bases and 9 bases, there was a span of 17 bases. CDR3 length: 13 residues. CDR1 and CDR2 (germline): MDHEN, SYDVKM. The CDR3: CASLFQEGGEQFF. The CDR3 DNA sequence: TGTGCCAGCTTGTTTCAGGAGGGGGGTGAGCAGTTCTTC.

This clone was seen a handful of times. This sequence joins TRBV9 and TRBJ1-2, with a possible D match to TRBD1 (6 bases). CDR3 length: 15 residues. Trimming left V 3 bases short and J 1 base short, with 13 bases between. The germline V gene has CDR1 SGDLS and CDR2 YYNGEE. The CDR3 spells CASSARGRSNYGYTF. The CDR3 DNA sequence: TGTGCCAGCAGCGCCAGGGGACGAAGTAACTATGGCTACACCTTC.

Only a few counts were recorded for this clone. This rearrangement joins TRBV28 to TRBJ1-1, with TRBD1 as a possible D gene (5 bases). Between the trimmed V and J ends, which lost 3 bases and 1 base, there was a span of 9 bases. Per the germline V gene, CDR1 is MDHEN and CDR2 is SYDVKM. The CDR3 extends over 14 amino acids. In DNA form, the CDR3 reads TGTGCCAGCAGTTTCCGACAGAAGAACACTGAAGCTTTCTTT. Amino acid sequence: CASSFRQKNTEAFF.

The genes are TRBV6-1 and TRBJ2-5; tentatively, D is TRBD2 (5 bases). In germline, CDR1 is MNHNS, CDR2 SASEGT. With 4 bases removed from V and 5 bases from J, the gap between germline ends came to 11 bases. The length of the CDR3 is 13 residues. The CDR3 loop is CASSALASETQYF. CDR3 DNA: TGTGCCAGCAGTGCCCTAGCATCCGAGACCCAGTACTTC.

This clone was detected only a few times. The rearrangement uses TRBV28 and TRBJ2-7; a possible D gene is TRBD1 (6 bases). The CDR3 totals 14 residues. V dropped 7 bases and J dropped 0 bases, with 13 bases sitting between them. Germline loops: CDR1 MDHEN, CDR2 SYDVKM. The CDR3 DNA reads TGTGCCAGCACCGACGGACAGAGCTCCTACGAGCAGTACTTC. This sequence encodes CASTDGQSSYEQYF.

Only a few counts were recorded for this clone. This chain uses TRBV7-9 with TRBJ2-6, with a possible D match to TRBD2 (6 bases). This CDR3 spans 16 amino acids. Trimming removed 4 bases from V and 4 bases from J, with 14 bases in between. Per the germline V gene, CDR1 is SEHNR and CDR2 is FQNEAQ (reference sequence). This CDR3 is CASSSRLGGGANVLTF. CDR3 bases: TGTGCCAGCAGCTCCCGCCTGGGAGGCGGGGCCAACGTCCTGACTTTC.

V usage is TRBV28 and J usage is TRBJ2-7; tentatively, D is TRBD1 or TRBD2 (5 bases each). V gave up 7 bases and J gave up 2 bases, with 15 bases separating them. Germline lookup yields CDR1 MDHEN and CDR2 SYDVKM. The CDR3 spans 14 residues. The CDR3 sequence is CASTAGTSTYEQYF. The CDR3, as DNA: TGTGCCAGCACGGCCGGGACCTCTACCTACGAGCAGTACTTC.

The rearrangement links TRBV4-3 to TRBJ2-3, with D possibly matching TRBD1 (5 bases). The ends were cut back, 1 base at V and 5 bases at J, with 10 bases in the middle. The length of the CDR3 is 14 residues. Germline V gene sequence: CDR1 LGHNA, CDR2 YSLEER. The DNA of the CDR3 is TGCGCCAGCAGCCAAGGTCCTACAGGAGATACGCAGTATTTT. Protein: CASSQGPTGDTQYF.

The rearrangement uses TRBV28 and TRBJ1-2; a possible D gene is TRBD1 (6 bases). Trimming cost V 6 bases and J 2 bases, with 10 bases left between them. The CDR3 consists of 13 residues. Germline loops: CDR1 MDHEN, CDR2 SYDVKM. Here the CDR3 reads CASRTTGNYGYTF. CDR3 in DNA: TGTGCCAGCAGAACCACAGGGAACTATGGCTACACCTTC.

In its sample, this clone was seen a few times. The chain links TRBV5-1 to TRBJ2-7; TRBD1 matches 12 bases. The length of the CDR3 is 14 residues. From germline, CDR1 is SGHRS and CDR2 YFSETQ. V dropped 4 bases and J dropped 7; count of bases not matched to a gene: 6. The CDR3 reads CASSEGQGAGEQYF. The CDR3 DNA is TGCGCCAGCAGCGAGGGACAGGGGGCGGGTGAGCAGTACTTC.

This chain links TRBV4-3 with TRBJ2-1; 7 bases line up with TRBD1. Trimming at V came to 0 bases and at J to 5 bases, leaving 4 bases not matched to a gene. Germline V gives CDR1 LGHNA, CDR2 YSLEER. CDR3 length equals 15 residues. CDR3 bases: TGCGCCAGCAGCCAAGAGGGCAGGGGGAACAATGAGCAGTTCTTC. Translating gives CASSQEGRGNNEQFF.

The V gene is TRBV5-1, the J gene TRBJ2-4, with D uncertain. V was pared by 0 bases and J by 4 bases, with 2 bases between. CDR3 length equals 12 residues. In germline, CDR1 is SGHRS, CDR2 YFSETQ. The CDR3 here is CASSLEKNIQYF. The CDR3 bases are TGCGCCAGCAGCTTGGAGAAAAACATTCAGTACTTC.